Listed below are T cell receptor beta chains from one sample, sequenced in a study of cytomegalovirus exposure and HLA in healthy donors. TCRdb keeps only in-frame clones here, not all; method: immunoSEQ multiplex PCR. The table shows about 120,000 clones, with around 76% occurring only once. Source material: PBMCs. All receptors derive from a man aged 55-75 years in good health and CMV-seropositive. CDR3s include the opening cysteine and the closing phenylalanine or tryptophan. Each record gives: clone size, J gene, V gene, D gene, CDR3 DNA, CDR3 protein. D genes are given only for firm matches. Clone size appears in some rows only: once, few, many, or a class for an expanded clone.

NA	TRBJ2-2	TRBV10-3	TRBD2	TGTGCCATCAGTGAGTCGCTCGGGACTAGCTTAACCGGGGAGCTGTTTTTT	CAISESLGTSLTGELFF
NA	TRBJ1-1	TRBV9	TRBD1	TGTGCCAGCAGCCCACAGACGACAGGGAAGGCTGAAGCTTTCTTT	CASSPQTTGKAEAFF
NA	TRBJ2-5	TRBV7-8	TRBD2	TGTGCCAGCAGCTTAGTTCCCTTAGCGGGGTCGCAGACCCAGTACTTC	CASSLVPLAGSQTQYF
once	TRBJ1-3	TRBV18	NA	TGTGCCAGCTCACCACGATCGACAGACTCTGGAAACACCATATATTTT	CASSPRSTDSGNTIYF
NA	TRBJ1-1	TRBV11-3	TRBD1	TGTGCCAGCAGTTCCGGGACAGGGAACACTGAAGCTTTCTTT	CASSSGTGNTEAFF
few	TRBJ2-7	TRBV10-3	NA	TGTGCCGCGAGGCCAGGGGTCGCCTACGAGCAGTACTTC	CAARPGVAYEQYF
few	TRBJ2-5	TRBV19	NA	TGTGCCAGTAGTATTTCCGGGAGGAAGGACAGTAAACAAGAGACCCAGTACTTC	CASSISGRKDSKQETQYF
NA	TRBJ1-2	TRBV28	NA	TGTGCCAGCAGTTCGATGCCGGAGGGTGGCTACACCTTC	CASSSMPEGGYTF
NA	TRBJ2-2	TRBV2	TRBD1	TGTGCCAGCTCGGGACAGGGGGCGGTCACCGGGGAGCTGTTTTTT	CASSGQGAVTGELFF
NA	TRBJ1-5	TRBV5-5	NA	TGTGCCAGCAGCTTGGAACCAGGTAATCAGCCCCAGCATTTT	CASSLEPGNQPQHF
NA	TRBJ1-3	TRBV13	NA	TGTGCCAGCAGCTTAGGACAGGACGTCCGTGGAAACACCATATATTTT	CASSLGQDVRGNTIYF
NA	TRBJ2-7	TRBV5-4	TRBD1	TGTGCCAGCAGCTTGGACAGGGGTTTCGAGCAGTACTTC	CASSLDRGFEQYF
NA	TRBJ1-2	TRBV5-1	NA	TGCGCCAGCAGCTTGGCCGGGGGGATCGGCTATGGCTACACCTTC	CASSLAGGIGYGYTF
NA	TRBJ2-1	TRBV18	TRBD1	TGTGCCAGCTCAGAGGGACAGAACAATGAGCAGTTCTTC	CASSEGQNNEQFF
NA	TRBJ1-5	TRBV15	NA	TGTGCCACCACGAAAGCCGGGGGAGGTCAGCCCCAGCATTTT	CATTKAGGGQPQHF
NA	TRBJ1-4	TRBV5-1	NA	TGCGCCAGCAGCCCCGAGGGCTATGAAAAACTGTTTTTT	CASSPEGYEKLFF
NA	TRBJ2-3	TRBV7-9	NA	TGTGCCAGCAGCTTTACAGGGAGCGCAGATACGCAGTATTTT	CASSFTGSADTQYF